Listed below are T cell receptor beta chains from one sample, sequenced in a study of metastatic and nonmetastatic thyroid tumors. TCRdb reanalyzed the PCR reads with MiXCR. The sample yields over 25,000 clones, 14% to 15% seen once. Sequencing was done on a sample of blood. The receptors derive from a female donor with papillary thyroid cancer or a benign thyroid nodule (not recorded which). Some clones in this sample may be carry-over from other donors' samples. The CDR3 runs from the conserved cysteine through the conserved F or W. Fields, in order: V gene, J gene, clone size, CDR3 protein. Rows give clone size only sometimes, using once, few, many, or a class for an expanded clone.

V: TRBV18; J: TRBJ2-5; size: many; CDR3: CASSRIMGQGKETQYF
V: TRBV9; J: TRBJ1-3; size: many; CDR3: CASSVGQGAHSGNTIYF
V: TRBV24-1; J: TRBJ2-3; size: many; CDR3: CATSDKTSGRVTDTQYF
V: TRBV5-6; J: TRBJ2-6; size: many; CDR3: CASSFQGSLTF
V: TRBV20-1; J: TRBJ1-5; size: many; CDR3: CSARTTANSNQPQHF
V: TRBV11-1; J: TRBJ2-1; size: once; CDR3: CASRRAGGGVSYNEQFF
V: TRBV25-1; J: TRBJ2-1; size: many; CDR3: CASSELARWNEQFF
V: TRBV3-1; J: TRBJ2-7; size: many; CDR3: CASSQEPARTSYEQYF
V: TRBV27; J: TRBJ2-1; size: many; CDR3: CASSPGDRWPYNEQFF
V: TRBV11-2; J: TRBJ2-7; size: .; CDR3: CASSLWTSGGLYEQYF
V: TRBV30; J: TRBJ1-1; size: few; CDR3: CAWSVRGKGSNTEAFF
V: TRBV3-1; J: TRBJ1-5; size: many; CDR3: CASSQLFRGDGAWSNQPQHF
V: TRBV11-2; J: TRBJ2-1; size: .; CDR3: CASSLMRGPGIHNEQFF
V: TRBV10-3; J: TRBJ2-7; size: many; CDR3: CAISEGYEQYF
V: TRBV28; J: TRBJ2-7; size: many; CDR3: CASSSHRDSKTYEQYF
V: TRBV11-1; J: TRBJ2-3; size: .; CDR3: CSSSMLAGGPSDTQYF
V: TRBV5-8; J: TRBJ2-7; size: .; CDR3: CASSRRDRGYEQYF
V: TRBV20-1; J: TRBJ2-5; size: many; CDR3: CSARDTGTQETQYF
V: TRBV15; J: TRBJ2-1; size: many; CDR3: CATTVEGSYNEQFF
V: TRBV4-1; J: TRBJ1-1; size: many; CDR3: CASSQGSLKNTEAFF
V: TRBV7-9; J: TRBJ2-1; size: many; CDR3: CASSSGGQINNEQFF
V: TRBV9; J: TRBJ2-3; size: many; CDR3: CASSVPLAGGPGDTQYF
V: TRBV10-2; J: TRBJ2-7; size: many; CDR3: CASSDRQGGYEQYF
V: TRBV11-3; J: TRBJ2-1; size: many; CDR3: CASSLTGSNEQFF
V: TRBV28; J: TRBJ2-1; size: medium-sized; CDR3: CASGSRLAGNSYNEQFF
V: TRBV6-2/TRBV6-3; J: TRBJ1-6; size: medium-sized; CDR3: CASRRDTTPLHF
V: TRBV28; J: TRBJ1-5; size: many; CDR3: CATTTHSNQPQHF
V: TRBV7-7; J: TRBJ2-5; size: .; CDR3: CAISRGVVGETQYF
V: TRBV10-1; J: TRBJ2-1; size: .; CDR3: CASSGWTINEQFF
V: TRBV2; J: TRBJ2-7; size: many; CDR3: CASNPGTGFTYEQYF
V: TRBV10-3; J: TRBJ2-2; size: many; CDR3: CAISELGETGELFF
V: TRBV6-1; J: TRBJ2-7; size: few; CDR3: CASSGEGTGINEQYF
V: TRBV27; J: TRBJ2-7; size: medium-sized; CDR3: CATGKPGTAAYEQYF
V: TRBV30; J: TRBJ2-3; size: many; CDR3: CAWAPGQGTDTQYF
V: TRBV18; J: TRBJ2-7; size: medium-sized; CDR3: CASSPRQESSYEQYF
V: TRBV4-1; J: TRBJ1-2; size: many; CDR3: CASSQDRNSRTVRGYTF
V: TRBV11-2; J: TRBJ2-7; size: medium-sized; CDR3: CASSLRDESYEQYF
V: TRBV4-3; J: TRBJ2-7; size: .; CDR3: CASSQDSGTGSEQYF
V: TRBV4-3; J: TRBJ1-1; size: many; CDR3: CASSVTGNTEAFF
V: TRBV11-2; J: TRBJ2-5; size: many; CDR3: CASSTQETQYF
V: TRBV11-1; J: TRBJ2-5; size: many; CDR3: CASSLGSLETQYF
V: TRBV11-3; J: TRBJ2-7; size: .; CDR3: CASSLGVAGPFYEQYF
V: TRBV6-1; J: TRBJ1-1; size: medium-sized; CDR3: CASSDLRAPEAFF
V: TRBV2; J: TRBJ2-1; size: many; CDR3: CASSEGEKGPYNEQFF
V: TRBV18; J: TRBJ1-1; size: once; CDR3: CASSEGGTAAFF
V: TRBV27; J: TRBJ1-1; size: many; CDR3: CASSSGTVNTEAFF
V: TRBV15; J: TRBJ2-6; size: few; CDR3: CVTSADRTGANVPTF
V: TRBV6-5; J: TRBJ1-1; size: .; CDR3: CASSYVGNTESFF
V: TRBV28; J: TRBJ1-1; size: many; CDR3: CASSFQQRQGASEAFF
V: TRBV15; J: TRBJ2-1; size: many; CDR3: CATKQGASTYNEQFF
V: TRBV20-1; J: TRBJ1-1; size: few; CDR3: CSADGVGNTEALF
V: TRBV6-2/TRBV6-3; J: TRBJ1-5; size: many; CDR3: CASSSTQAKTGGFNQPQHF
V: TRBV7-2; J: TRBJ2-7; size: many; CDR3: CASRASGGTYEQYF